The clone carrying this T cell receptor (beta chain) was seen ten or more times. Specified time point: healthy volunteer bleed at 2 weeks. Sequencing started from total RNA isolated from unfractionated whole blood. What the library attached to individual cDNA molecules were unique molecular identifiers. In TCRdb, the RACE reads were re-called with MiXCR into one record per CDR3 protein. Among 30,000 or so distinct CDR3 sequences, nearly 7.5% were seen once, and the ten largest hold 9.9%. The data belong to a study of human T cells and chemical hapten exposure. The ends lost 6 bases at V and 0 bases at J; junction bases unmatched: 7. CDR1 is DFQATT, CDR2 SNEGSKA, per germline (reference sequence). The CDR3 loop spans 14 amino acids.

Material for sequencing was whole blood. The sequence was collected from a human donor in good health. Some clones in this sample may be carry-over from other donors' samples. V usage is TRBV20-1 and J usage is TRBJ2-7; 8 bases fit TRBD2. CDR3 in DNA: TGCAGTGCCAGACTAGCGACCGCCTCCTACGAGCAGTACTTC. Translated, it gives CSARLATASYEQYF.